This paragraph reports one TCR beta chain. Its antigen remains unknown. These data belong to a study of T cell responses to AZD1222 COVID-19 vaccine. V lost 6 bases and J 3 bases, leaving 14 bases between the germline ends. CDR3 length equals 14 residues. Per the germline V gene, CDR1 is LGHDT and CDR2 is YNNKEL (reference sequence). Clones were sequenced by immunoSEQ multiplex PCR, and TCRdb holds only the in-frame ones, with some missing. The table shows 80,000 to 100,000 clones, with roughly 91% occurring only once. Findings and caveats of the study: Clonal diversity was possibly underestimated, and white British individuals and females predominated among donors.

The specimen comprised peripheral blood, sampled 28 days after the second AZD1222 dose. The V and J genes are TRBV3-1 (or the pseudogene TRBV3-2) and TRBJ1-1; D may be TRBD1 (5 bases). The TCR comes from an adult who received the AZD1222 COVID-19 vaccine. This chain's CDR3 is CASRPTESDTEAFF. For the CDR3, the DNA is TGTGCCAGCAGACCGACAGAGTCTGACACTGAAGCTTTCTTT.